The 17 T cell receptor beta chains reported below all come from one sample, sequenced in a study of shared clonotypes between healthy human individuals. TCRdb keeps only in-frame clones here, not all; method: immunoSEQ multiplex PCR. The sample lists over a million clones; around 82% were seen once. The source material was memory CD4+ T cells from PBMCs. Subset reported: CD45RA-negative fraction. The receptor set was obtained from a man between 18 and 35 years old in good health. Some clones in this sample may be carry-over from other donors' samples.

The CDR3 sequence: CASSLWGDVGSDEQYF. The CDR3 nucleotides are TGTGCCAGCAGTTTATGGGGGGACGTTGGTAGCGACGAGCAGTACTTC. The rearrangement uses TRBV28 and TRBJ2-7; either TRBD1 or TRBD2 may fit D (5 bases each). The CDR3 totals 16 residues. Trimming took off 0 bases at V and 5 bases at J, with 17 bases between the two ends. In germline, CDR1 is MDHEN, CDR2 SYDVKM.

The rearrangement joins TRBV2 to TRBJ2-7; D may match TRBD1 or TRBD2 (7 bases each). Germline CDR1 is SNHLY and CDR2 is FYNNEI. Trimming left V 6 bases short and J 6 bases short, with 24 bases between. The CDR3 loop spans 16 amino acids. CDR3 DNA sequence: TGTGCCAGCAGAGTCAGGGGGACTACGAGGGGGTTCGAGCAGTACTTC. The encoded protein is CASRVRGTTRGFEQYF.

The chain uses TRBV7-8 and TRBJ1-5; D not resolved. V was clipped by 5 bases and J by 4 bases, with 21 bases between them. Germline V gene sequence: CDR1 SGHVS, CDR2 FQNEAQ. The CDR3 covers 17 residues. The CDR3 sequence: CASSHTYLGGRNQPQHF. The CDR3 DNA is TGTGCCAGCAGCCATACCTATTTGGGCGGACGAAATCAGCCCCAGCATTTT. Full variable domain (outside the CDR3, taken from reference TRBV7-8 and TRBJ1-5): GAGVSQSPRYKVAKRGQDVALRCDPISGHVSLFWYQQALGQGPEFLTYFQNEAQLDKSGLPSDRFFAERPEGSVSTLKIQRTQQEDSAVYLCASSHTYLGGRNQPQHFGDGTRLSIL.

V is TRBV11-3 and J is TRBJ2-5, with D uncertain. Germline V gives CDR1 SGHNT, CDR2 YENEEA. V was shortened by 5 bases and J by 2 bases, with 9 bases between the two germline ends. This CDR3 comprises 13 residues. The CDR3 DNA sequence: TGTGCCAGCAGCCTGGGGTCACAAGAGACCCAGTACTTC. This sequence encodes CASSLGSQETQYF.

V usage is TRBV7-9 and J usage is TRBJ1-1; D gene unclear. The CDR3 is made up of 13 amino acids. Germline-derived CDR1 and CDR2 are SEHNR and FQNEAQ (reference sequence). V was shortened by 7 bases and J by 1 base, with 10 bases between the two germline ends. DNA for the CDR3: TGTGCCAGCAACCTTCGCGCGAACACTGAAGCTTTCTTT. It encodes CASNLRANTEAFF.

The gene calls are TRBV10-1 and TRBJ2-6; a possible D gene is TRBD1 (5 bases). The CDR3 is made up of 19 amino acids. Germline loops: CDR1 WNHNN, CDR2 SYGVQD (reference sequence). Between the trimmed V and J ends, which lost 0 bases and 0 bases, there was a span of 15 bases. The CDR3 DNA reads as TGCGCCAGCAGTGAGTCCGAAAGGACACCGCGCTCTGGGGCCAACGTCCTGACTTTC. It translates to CASSESERTPRSGANVLTF.

This clone has a handful of counts. The rearrangement uses TRBV18 and TRBJ2-3, with 16 positions matching TRBD2. The germline CDR1 and CDR2 sequences are KGHSH and LQKENI. The CDR3 runs to 19 residues. Unmatched junction bases numbered 10, after V lost 4 bases and J lost 3 bases. The CDR3 sequence is CASSRSGLAGGTETDTQYF. The CDR3 DNA sequence: TGTGCCAGCTCACGATCGGGACTAGCGGGAGGGACAGAGACAGATACGCAGTATTTT.

J is TRBJ2-7 and V is TRBV4-1, with a weak D call TRBD1 (7 bases). This CDR3 spans 14 amino acids. V lost 4 bases to trimming and J lost 2 bases, with 12 bases between them. CDR1 is MGHRA and CDR2 is YSYEKL in the germline V gene. CDR3 loop: CASSPGGSTYEQYF. DNA for the CDR3: TGCGCCAGCAGCCCAGGGGGGTCCACCTACGAGCAGTACTTC.

The chain links TRBV9 to TRBJ1-1; 9 nucleotides line up with TRBD1. CDR1 is SGDLS and CDR2 is YYNGEE in the germline V gene. Germline trimming cut 3 bases from V and 1 base from J; bases unmatched to any gene: 4. The length of the CDR3 is 15 residues. CDR3 bases: TGTGCCAGCAGCGCACCGGGACAGGGGAACACTGAAGCTTTCTTT. Translation gives CASSAPGQGNTEAFF.

The chain couples TRBV7-2 to TRBJ2-7; unclear D gene. This CDR3 comprises 14 residues. Deletions cut 5 bases from V and 3 bases from J, with 14 bases between. Germline V gene lookup returns CDR1 SGHTA and CDR2 FQGNSA. CDR3 in amino acids: CASSRVGRFYEQYF. Written as DNA, the CDR3 is TGTGCCAGCAGCCGGGTAGGCAGATTCTACGAGCAGTACTTC.

This chain connects TRBV5-1 to TRBJ2-4; D possibly matches TRBD1 or TRBD2 (6 bases each). CDR1 is SGHRS and CDR2 is YFSETQ in the germline V gene. The ends were cut back, 4 bases at V and 3 bases at J, with 17 bases in the middle. The CDR3 extends over 16 amino acids. For the CDR3, the DNA is TGCGCCAGCAGCCCTGATGGGGGGCGTATCAAAAACATTCAGTACTTC. The encoded protein is CASSPDGGRIKNIQYF.

This chain joins TRBV18 and TRBJ1-5, with D possibly matching TRBD1 (5 bases). CDR3 length: 16 residues. Trimming shortened V by 2 bases and J by 1 base, and 12 bases separated the two germline ends. Germline lookup yields CDR1 KGHSH and CDR2 LQKENI. The CDR3 region is CASSPGRRGSNQPQHF. The CDR3 DNA sequence: TGTGCCAGCTCACCAGGTAGGAGGGGAAGCAATCAGCCCCAGCATTTT. The variable domain in full, with the rest retrieved from reference TRBV18 and TRBJ1-5, is NAGVMQNPRHLVRRRGQEARLRCSPMKGHSHVYWYRQLPEEGLKFMVYLQKENIIDESGMPKERFSAEFPKEGPSILRIQQVVRGDSAAYFCASSPGRRGSNQPQHFGDGTRLSIL.

The table lists this clone with a few counts. The chain is built from TRBV7-2 and TRBJ1-3; a possible D gene is TRBD1 (5 bases). Germline V gene sequence: CDR1 SGHTA, CDR2 FQGNSA. Trimming cost V 6 bases and J 0 bases, with 12 bases left between them. This CDR3 contains 15 residues. CDR3 nucleotide sequence: TGTGCCAGCAGATCCTCCGGGACCTCTGGAAACACCATATATTTT. It is translated as CASRSSGTSGNTIYF.

Of note for this clone: Additional DNA sequences in this sample encode the identical CDR3. The rearrangement uses TRBV29-1 and TRBJ2-7; perhaps TRBD2 as D (5 bases). The CDR3 sequence is 11 residues long. V was trimmed by 6 bases and J by 5 bases, leaving 11 bases between them. Germline CDR1 is SQVTM and CDR2 is ANQGSEA. The CDR3 bases are TGCAGCGTGGCTTCCGGGGACGAGCAGTACTTC. It codes for CSVASGDEQYF.

This clone was counted a few times. The chain employs TRBV5-1 and TRBJ2-3, with D tentatively TRBD1 (6 bases). Germline V gives CDR1 SGHRS, CDR2 YFSETQ. Trimming took 0 bases from V and 0 from J, leaving 17 bases between them. The CDR3 extends over 18 amino acids. The CDR3 region is CASSLGAGRGRSTDTQYF. CDR3 sequence (DNA): TGCGCCAGCAGCTTGGGAGCCGGCAGGGGCAGGAGCACAGATACGCAGTATTTT.

V is TRBV19 and J is TRBJ1-5; possibly TRBD1 for D (5 bases). The germline gives CDR1 LNHDA, CDR2 SQIVND (reference sequence). The CDR3 length is 13 residues. Trimming removed 7 bases from V and 5 bases from J, with 12 bases in between. DNA of the CDR3: TGTGCCAGTATGGGGCAGCGATATCAGCCCCAGCATTTT. Residues: CASMGQRYQPQHF.

This clone was found many times. The genes are TRBV7-2 and TRBJ1-3; D remains unclear. Germline CDR1 reads SGHTA; CDR2 reads FQGNSA. The CDR3 is 15 amino acids. V shed 1 base and J shed 4 bases, with 11 bases lying between them. CDR3 nucleotide sequence: TGTGCCAGCAGCTTAGAACCTCCGCCGGGAAACACCATATATTTT. Translating it yields CASSLEPPPGNTIYF.